The rows below give T cell receptor beta chains drawn from one sample of a study of shared clonotypes between healthy human individuals. Clones were read by immunoSEQ multiplex PCR, and TCRdb kept only the in-frame ones, dropping some. The profile shows millions of clones, about 95% of them singletons. The sample was naive CD8+ T cells sorted from blood. These TCRs come from a man aged 18 to 35 in good health. CDR3s include the opening cysteine and the closing phenylalanine or tryptophan. A D gene is named only where the DNA matches it firmly. Only some rows state a clone size, as once, few, many or a class for expanded clones.

-	TRBV6-5	15	TRBJ2-7	TRBD2	CASSYVGGSSYEQYF	TGTGCCAGCAGTTACGTCGGGGGGAGCTCCTACGAGCAGTACTTC
-	TRBV5-1	14	TRBJ2-5	TRBD1	CASSIGQGEETQYF	TGCGCCAGCAGCATAGGACAGGGCGAAGAGACCCAGTACTTC
-	TRBV4-3	15	TRBJ2-1	TRBD2	CASGPGLAGGRGEFF	TGCGCCAGCGGACCGGGACTAGCGGGAGGGCGTGGGGAGTTCTTC
-	TRBV9	15	TRBJ2-7	-	CASSVAVGSSYEQYF	TGTGCCAGCAGCGTAGCAGTCGGTAGCTCCTACGAGCAGTACTTC
-	TRBV7-9	13	TRBJ2-5	-	CASSPGTQETQYF	TGTGCCAGCAGCCCCGGCACGCAAGAGACCCAGTACTTC
-	TRBV5-8	12	TRBJ1-4	-	CASSSGSEKLFF	TGTGCCAGCAGTAGCGGTAGTGAAAAACTGTTTTTT
-	TRBV4-3	16	TRBJ1-2	-	CASSQGITGSNYGYTF	TGCGCCAGCAGCCAAGGTATTACAGGGTCTAACTATGGCTACACCTTC
-	TRBV7-9	15	TRBJ1-2	-	CASSLDSSLNYGYTF	TGTGCCAGCAGCCTAGACAGTTCCCTCAACTATGGCTACACCTTC
-	TRBV7-7	17	TRBJ2-3	-	CASNSEFVGASTDTQYF	TGTGCTAGCAATTCGGAGTTCGTCGGGGCTAGCACAGATACGCAGTATTTT
-	TRBV19	16	TRBJ1-6	-	CASSLSTDSYNSPLHF	TGTGCCAGTAGTCTCTCGACAGACTCCTATAATTCACCCCTCCACTTT
-	TRBV7-9	17	TRBJ2-5	-	CASSLEGLSQREWTQYF	TGTGCCAGCAGCTTAGAAGGGCTTTCGCAGCGCGAGTGGACCCAGTACTTC
-	TRBV5-6	15	TRBJ1-2	-	CASSRPDPLAYGYTF	TGTGCCAGCAGCCGGCCAGACCCCCTGGCCTATGGCTACACCTTC
-	TRBV5-1	15	TRBJ2-7	TRBD1	CASSFRDRAYYEQYF	TGCGCCAGCAGCTTCCGGGACAGGGCCTACTACGAGCAGTACTTC
-	TRBV5-8	18	TRBJ2-1	TRBD2	CASSLSYGGLSSYNEQFF	TGTGCCAGCAGCTTGTCATACGGGGGGTTAAGCTCCTACAATGAGCAGTTCTTC
-	TRBV10-3	15	TRBJ2-7	-	CAISESTLEEVGQYF	TGTGCCATCAGTGAGTCGACGCTGGAGGAGGTCGGGCAGTACTTC
-	TRBV6-6	14	TRBJ2-5	-	CASSLPGGPETQYF	TGTGCCAGCAGTCTCCCAGGGGGGCCCGAGACCCAGTACTTC
-	TRBV5-6	16	TRBJ2-5	TRBD1	CASSFGTDEPRETQYF	TGTGCCAGCAGCTTCGGGACAGATGAACCTCGGGAGACCCAGTACTTC
-	TRBV7-9	15	TRBJ2-2	-	CASSPRGPNTGELFF	TGTGCCAGCAGCCCGCGGGGGCCGAACACCGGGGAGCTGTTTTTT
-	TRBV11-1	16	TRBJ2-1	TRBD1	CASSQRTGTGENEQFF	TGTGCCAGCAGTCAAAGAACCGGGACAGGGGAAAATGAGCAGTTCTTC
-	TRBV18	17	TRBJ2-3	TRBD1	CASSPVITTGSTDTQYF	TGTGCCAGCTCACCGGTGATAACGACAGGGTCCACAGATACGCAGTATTTT
-	TRBV27	14	TRBJ1-1	-	CASSLSPGGTEAFF	TGTGCCAGCAGTTTATCCCCGGGTGGCACTGAAGCTTTCTTT
-	TRBV14	14	TRBJ1-1	TRBD1	CASSQGETGTEAFF	TGTGCCAGCAGCCAAGGCGAGACAGGGACTGAAGCTTTCTTT
-	TRBV2	15	TRBJ1-4	-	CASSEDHPGNEKLFF	TGTGCCAGCAGTGAGGATCACCCGGGGAATGAAAAACTGTTTTTT
-	TRBV19	14	TRBJ1-2	-	CASSIDRGLYGYTF	TGTGCCAGTAGTATAGATCGGGGCCTTTATGGCTACACCTTC
-	TRBV5-6	14	TRBJ2-3	TRBD1	CASSLGTAPNTQYF	TGTGCCAGCAGCTTAGGGACAGCTCCTAATACGCAGTATTTT
-	TRBV7-9	14	TRBJ1-1	TRBD1	CATETWDRGTEAFF	TGTGCCACCGAGACCTGGGACAGGGGGACTGAAGCTTTCTTT
-	TRBV11-3	13	TRBJ1-1	-	CASSLGLNAEAFF	TGTGCCAGCAGCTTAGGGCTCAACGCTGAAGCTTTCTTT
-	TRBV4-1	17	TRBJ1-1	-	CASSPTPAGLMNTEAFF	TGCGCCAGCAGCCCAACACCGGCGGGTCTGATGAACACTGAAGCTTTCTTT
-	TRBV19	12	TRBJ2-2	-	CASSLGTGELFF	TGTGCCAGTAGTTTGGGCACCGGGGAGCTGTTTTTT
-	TRBV7-8	14	TRBJ2-7	TRBD2	CASSLGAGGHEQYF	TGTGCCAGCAGCCTCGGAGCGGGAGGACACGAGCAGTACTTC
-	TRBV9	16	TRBJ2-7	-	CASSVGSGLASYEQYF	TGTGCCAGCAGCGTGGGAAGTGGGCTAGCATCCTACGAGCAGTACTTC
-	TRBV14	16	TRBJ1-3	-	CASRRTGQLSGNTIYF	TGTGCCAGCAGACGAACAGGGCAACTTTCTGGAAACACCATATATTTT
-	TRBV13	17	TRBJ1-1	-	CASSLVVGEGIHTEAFF	TGTGCCAGCAGCTTAGTGGTCGGGGAAGGAATACACACTGAAGCTTTCTTT
-	TRBV18	15	TRBJ2-1	-	CASSPNTGVNNEQFF	TGTGCCAGCTCACCCAATACGGGAGTTAACAATGAGCAGTTCTTC
-	TRBV30	13	TRBJ1-2	TRBD1	CAWSEDRGGWHTF	TGTGCCTGGAGCGAGGACAGGGGGGGATGGCACACCTTC
-	TRBV11-2	14	TRBJ1-2	TRBD1	CASSPAGGGYGYTF	TGTGCCAGCAGCCCCGCAGGGGGTGGTTATGGCTACACCTTC
-	TRBV30	12	TRBJ1-2	-	CAWSWTVYGYTF	TGTGCCTGGAGTTGGACGGTATATGGCTACACCTTC
once	TRBV19	18	TRBJ2-5	-	CASSIARLDGIPEETQYF	TGTGCCAGTAGTATAGCCAGGCTGGACGGTATACCAGAAGAGACCCAGTACTTC
-	TRBV4-1	12	TRBJ2-1	-	CASSQRVNEQFF	TGCGCCAGCAGCCAAAGAGTGAATGAGCAGTTCTTC
-	TRBV2	16	TRBJ2-5	-	CASSVGPGQAPGTQYF	TGTGCCAGCAGTGTTGGTCCGGGGCAGGCGCCCGGGACCCAGTACTTC